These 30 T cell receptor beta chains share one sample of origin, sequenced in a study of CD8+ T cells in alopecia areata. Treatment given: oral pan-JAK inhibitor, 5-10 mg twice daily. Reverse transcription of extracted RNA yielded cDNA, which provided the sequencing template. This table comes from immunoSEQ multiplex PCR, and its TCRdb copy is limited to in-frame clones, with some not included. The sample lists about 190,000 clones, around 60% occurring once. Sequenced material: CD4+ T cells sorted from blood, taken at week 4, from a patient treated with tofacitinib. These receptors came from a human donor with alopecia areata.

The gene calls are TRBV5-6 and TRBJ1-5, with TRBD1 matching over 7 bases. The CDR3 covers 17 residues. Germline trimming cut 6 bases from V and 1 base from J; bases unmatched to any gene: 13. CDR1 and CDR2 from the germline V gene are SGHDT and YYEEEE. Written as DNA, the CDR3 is TGTGCCAGCATTCCCGGACAGGCGGCGCTGAGCAATCAGCCCCAGCATTTT. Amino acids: CASIPGQAALSNQPQHF.

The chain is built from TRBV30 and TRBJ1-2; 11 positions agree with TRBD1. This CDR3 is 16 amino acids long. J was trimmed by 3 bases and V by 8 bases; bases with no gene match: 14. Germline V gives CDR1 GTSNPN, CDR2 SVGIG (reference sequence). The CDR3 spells CAGTGGFQVLDYGYTF. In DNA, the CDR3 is TGTGCCGGGACAGGGGGTTTTCAGGTGCTCGACTATGGCTACACCTTC. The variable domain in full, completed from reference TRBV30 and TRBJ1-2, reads SQTIHQWPATLVQPVGSPLSLECTVEGTSNPNLYWYRQAAGRGLQLLFYSVGIGQISSEVPQNLSASRPQDRQFILSSKKLLLSDSGFYLCAGTGGFQVLDYGYTFGSGTRLTVV.

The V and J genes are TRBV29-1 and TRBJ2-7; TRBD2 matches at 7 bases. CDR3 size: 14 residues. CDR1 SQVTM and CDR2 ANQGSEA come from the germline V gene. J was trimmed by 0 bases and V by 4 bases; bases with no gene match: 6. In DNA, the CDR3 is TGCAGCGTTGTTTCGGGGGGAAGCTCCTACGAGCAGTACTTC. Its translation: CSVVSGGSSYEQYF.

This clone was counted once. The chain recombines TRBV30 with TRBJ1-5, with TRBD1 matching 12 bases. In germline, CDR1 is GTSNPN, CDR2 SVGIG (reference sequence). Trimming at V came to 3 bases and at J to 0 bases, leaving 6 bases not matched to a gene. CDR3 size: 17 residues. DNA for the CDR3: TGTGCCTGGAGCCGGGACAGGGGGCCGAATAGCAATCAGCCCCAGCATTTT. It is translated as CAWSRDRGPNSNQPQHF. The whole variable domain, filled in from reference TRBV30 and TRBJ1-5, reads SQTIHQWPATLVQPVGSPLSLECTVEGTSNPNLYWYRQAAGRGLQLLFYSVGIGQISSEVPQNLSASRPQDRQFILSSKKLLLSDSGFYLCAWSRDRGPNSNQPQHFGDGTRLSIL.

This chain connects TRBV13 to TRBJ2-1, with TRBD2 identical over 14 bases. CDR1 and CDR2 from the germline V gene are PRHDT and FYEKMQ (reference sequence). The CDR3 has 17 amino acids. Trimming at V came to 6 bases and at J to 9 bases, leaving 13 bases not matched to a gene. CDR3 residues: CASRPTPGTSGRGEQFF. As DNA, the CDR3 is TGTGCCAGCAGACCTACCCCCGGGACTAGCGGGAGAGGTGAGCAGTTCTTC.

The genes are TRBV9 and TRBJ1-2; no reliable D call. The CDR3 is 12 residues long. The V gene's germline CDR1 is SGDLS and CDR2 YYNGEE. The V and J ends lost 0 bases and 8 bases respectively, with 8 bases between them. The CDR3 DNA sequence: TGTGCCAGCAGCGTAGAGGCTGGGGGCTACACCTTC. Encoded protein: CASSVEAGGYTF.

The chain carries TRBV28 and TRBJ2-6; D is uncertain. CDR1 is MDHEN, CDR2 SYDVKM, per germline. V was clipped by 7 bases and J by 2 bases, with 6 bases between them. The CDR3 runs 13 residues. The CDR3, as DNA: TGTGCCAGCACCCTTCCTGGGGCCAACGTCCTGACTTTC. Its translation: CASTLPGANVLTF.

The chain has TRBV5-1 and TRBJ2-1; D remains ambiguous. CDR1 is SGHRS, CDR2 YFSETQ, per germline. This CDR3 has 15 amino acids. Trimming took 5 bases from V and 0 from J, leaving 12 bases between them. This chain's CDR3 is CASRRAESSYNEQFF. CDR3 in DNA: TGCGCCAGCAGAAGAGCAGAAAGCTCCTACAATGAGCAGTTCTTC.

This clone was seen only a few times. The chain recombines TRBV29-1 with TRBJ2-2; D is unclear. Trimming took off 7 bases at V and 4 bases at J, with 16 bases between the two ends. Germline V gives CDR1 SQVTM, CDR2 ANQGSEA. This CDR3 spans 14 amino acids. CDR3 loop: CSGSRDSGTGELFF. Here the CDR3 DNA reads TGCAGCGGATCGCGTGACTCGGGCACCGGGGAGCTGTTTTTT.

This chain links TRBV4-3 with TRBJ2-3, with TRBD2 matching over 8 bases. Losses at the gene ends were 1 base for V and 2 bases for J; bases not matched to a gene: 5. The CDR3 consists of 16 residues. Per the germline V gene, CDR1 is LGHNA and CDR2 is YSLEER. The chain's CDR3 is CASSQATGGTTDTQYF. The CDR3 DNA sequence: TGCGCCAGCAGCCAAGCTACGGGAGGGACCACAGATACGCAGTATTTT.

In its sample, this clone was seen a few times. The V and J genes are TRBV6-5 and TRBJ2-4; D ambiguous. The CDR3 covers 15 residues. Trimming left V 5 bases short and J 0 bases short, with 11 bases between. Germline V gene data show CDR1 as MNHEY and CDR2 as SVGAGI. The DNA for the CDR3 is TGTGCCAGCAGTCCCGTGAGAATAGCCAAAAACATTCAGTACTTC. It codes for CASSPVRIAKNIQYF.

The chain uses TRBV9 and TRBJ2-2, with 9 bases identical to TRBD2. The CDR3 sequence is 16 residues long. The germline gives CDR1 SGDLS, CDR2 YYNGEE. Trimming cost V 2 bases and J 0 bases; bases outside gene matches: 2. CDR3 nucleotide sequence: TGTGCCAGCAGCGTCTCTAGCGGGGCGAACACCGGGGAGCTGTTTTTT. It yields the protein CASSVSSGANTGELFF.

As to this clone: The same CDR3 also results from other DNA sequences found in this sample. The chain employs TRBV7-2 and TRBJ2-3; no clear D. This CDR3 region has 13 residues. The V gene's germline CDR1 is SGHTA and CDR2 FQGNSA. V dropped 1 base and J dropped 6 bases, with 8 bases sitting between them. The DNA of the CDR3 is TGTGCCAGCAGCTTAGGGGGTAGGGATACGCAGTATTTT. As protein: CASSLGGRDTQYF.

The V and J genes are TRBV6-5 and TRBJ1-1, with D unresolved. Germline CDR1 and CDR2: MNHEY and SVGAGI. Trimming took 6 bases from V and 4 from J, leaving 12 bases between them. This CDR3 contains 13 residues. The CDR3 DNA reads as TGTGCCAGCAGGTTCAATTGGGCCACTGAAGCTTTCTTT. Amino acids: CASRFNWATEAFF.

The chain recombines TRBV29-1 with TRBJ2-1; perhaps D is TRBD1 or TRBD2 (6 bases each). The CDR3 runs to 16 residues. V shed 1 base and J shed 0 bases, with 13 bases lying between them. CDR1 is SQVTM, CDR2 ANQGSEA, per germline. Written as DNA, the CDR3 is TGCAGCGTTGAAGGGGGGCGGGATAGCTCCTACAATGAGCAGTTCTTC. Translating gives CSVEGGRDSSYNEQFF.

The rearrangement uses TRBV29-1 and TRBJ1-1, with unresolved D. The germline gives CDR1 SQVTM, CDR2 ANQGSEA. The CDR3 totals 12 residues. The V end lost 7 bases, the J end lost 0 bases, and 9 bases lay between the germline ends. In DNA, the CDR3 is TGCAGCGCCGGGTTCCTGAACACTGAAGCTTTCTTT. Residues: CSAGFLNTEAFF. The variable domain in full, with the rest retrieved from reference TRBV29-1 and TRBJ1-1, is SAVISQKPSRDICQRGTSLTIQCQVDSQVTMMFWYRQQPGQSLTLIATANQGSEATYESGFVIDKFPISRPNLTFSTLTVSNMSPEDSSIYLCSAGFLNTEAFFGQGTRLTVV.

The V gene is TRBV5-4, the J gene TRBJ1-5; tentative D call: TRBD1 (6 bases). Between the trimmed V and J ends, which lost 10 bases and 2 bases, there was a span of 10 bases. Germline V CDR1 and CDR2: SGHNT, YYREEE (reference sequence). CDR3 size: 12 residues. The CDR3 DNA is TGTGCCTGGAGACAGGGCAATCAGCCCCAGCATTTT. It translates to CAWRQGNQPQHF.

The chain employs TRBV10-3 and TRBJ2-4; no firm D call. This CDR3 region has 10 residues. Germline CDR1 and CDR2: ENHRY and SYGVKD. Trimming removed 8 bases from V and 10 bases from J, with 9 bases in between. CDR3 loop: CAIRPVIQYF. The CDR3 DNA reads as TGTGCCATCCGGCCGGTAATTCAGTACTTC.

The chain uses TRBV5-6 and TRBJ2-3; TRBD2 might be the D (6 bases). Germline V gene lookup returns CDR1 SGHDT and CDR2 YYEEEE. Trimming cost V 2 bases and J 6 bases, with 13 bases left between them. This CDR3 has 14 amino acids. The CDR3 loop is CASSFGGPVDTQYF. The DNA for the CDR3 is TGTGCCAGCAGCTTTGGAGGGCCTGTCGATACGCAGTATTTT.

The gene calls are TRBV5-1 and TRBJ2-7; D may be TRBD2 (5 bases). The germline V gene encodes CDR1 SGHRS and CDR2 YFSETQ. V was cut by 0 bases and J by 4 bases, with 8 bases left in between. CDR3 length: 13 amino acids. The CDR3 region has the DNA TGCGCCAGCAGCTTGGCCACGGGGTACGAGCAGTACTTC. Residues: CASSLATGYEQYF.

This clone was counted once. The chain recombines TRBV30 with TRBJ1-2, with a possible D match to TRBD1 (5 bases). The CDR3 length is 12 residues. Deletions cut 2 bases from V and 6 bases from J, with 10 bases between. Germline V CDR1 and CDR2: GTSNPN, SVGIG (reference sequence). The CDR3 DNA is TGTGCCTGGAGTCCAGGGACCGATGGCTACACCTTC. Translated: CAWSPGTDGYTF.

The CDR3 DNA follows: TGTGCCAGCAGCCAAGATTTTATGGGCACTGAAGCTTTCTTT. Amino acids: CASSQDFMGTEAFF. The chain recombines TRBV4-2 with TRBJ1-1, with D uncertain. Germline assignment: CDR1 LGHNA and CDR2 YNFKEQ. V was cut by 0 bases and J by 4 bases, with 9 bases left in between. There are 14 residues in the CDR3.

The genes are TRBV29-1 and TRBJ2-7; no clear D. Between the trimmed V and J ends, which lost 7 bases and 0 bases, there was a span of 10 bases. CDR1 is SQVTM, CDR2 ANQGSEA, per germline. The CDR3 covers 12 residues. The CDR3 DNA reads TGCAGCGCCGGTGGCAACTCCTACGAGCAGTACTTC. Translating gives CSAGGNSYEQYF.

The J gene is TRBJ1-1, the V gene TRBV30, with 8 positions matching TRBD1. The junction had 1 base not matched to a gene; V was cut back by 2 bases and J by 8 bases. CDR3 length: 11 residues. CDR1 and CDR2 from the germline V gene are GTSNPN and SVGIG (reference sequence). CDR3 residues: CAWSRDREAFF. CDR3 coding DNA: TGTGCCTGGAGTCGGGACAGGGAAGCTTTCTTT. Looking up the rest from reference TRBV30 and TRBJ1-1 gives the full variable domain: SQTIHQWPATLVQPVGSPLSLECTVEGTSNPNLYWYRQAAGRGLQLLFYSVGIGQISSEVPQNLSASRPQDRQFILSSKKLLLSDSGFYLCAWSRDREAFFGQGTRLTVV.

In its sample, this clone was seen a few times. CDR3 DNA: TGTGCCAGCAGTGTTCATAGAGAGGAGACCCAGTACTTC. Translated: CASSVHREETQYF. The chain is built from TRBV2 and TRBJ2-5; D gene unclear. The germline V and J ends were trimmed by 4 bases and 5 bases, with 11 bases remaining between them. The length of the CDR3 is 13 residues. Germline-derived CDR1 and CDR2 are SNHLY and FYNNEI.

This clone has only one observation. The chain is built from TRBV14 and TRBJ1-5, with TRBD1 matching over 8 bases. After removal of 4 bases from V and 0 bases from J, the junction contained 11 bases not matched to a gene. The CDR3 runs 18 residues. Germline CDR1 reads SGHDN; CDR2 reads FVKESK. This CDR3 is CASSPRGDQGASNQPQHF. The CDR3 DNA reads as TGTGCCAGCAGCCCAAGAGGGGATCAGGGGGCTAGCAATCAGCCCCAGCATTTT. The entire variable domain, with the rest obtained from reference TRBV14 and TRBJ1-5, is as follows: EAGVTQFPSHSVIEKGQTVTLRCDPISGHDNLYWYRRVMGKEIKFLLHFVKESKQDESGMPNNRFLAERTGGTYSTLKVQPAELEDSGVYFCASSPRGDQGASNQPQHFGDGTRLSIL.

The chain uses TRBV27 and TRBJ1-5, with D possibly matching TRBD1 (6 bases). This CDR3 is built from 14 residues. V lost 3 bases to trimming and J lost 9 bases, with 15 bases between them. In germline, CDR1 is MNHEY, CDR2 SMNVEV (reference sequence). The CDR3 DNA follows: TGTGCCAGCAGTTTCGGGGAGGGGGGATCGCCCCAGCATTTT. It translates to CASSFGEGGSPQHF.

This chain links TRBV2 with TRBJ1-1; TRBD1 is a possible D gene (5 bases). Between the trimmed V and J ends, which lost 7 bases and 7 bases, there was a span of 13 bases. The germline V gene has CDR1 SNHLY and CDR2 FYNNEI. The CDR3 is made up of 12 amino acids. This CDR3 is CASNQGPGEAFF. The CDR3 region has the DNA TGTGCCAGCAATCAGGGCCCGGGTGAAGCTTTCTTT.

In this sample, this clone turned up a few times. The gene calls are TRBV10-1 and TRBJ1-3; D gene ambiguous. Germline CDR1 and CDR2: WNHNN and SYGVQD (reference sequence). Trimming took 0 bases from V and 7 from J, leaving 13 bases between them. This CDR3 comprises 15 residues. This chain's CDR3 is CASSESPGIGNTIYF. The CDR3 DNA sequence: TGCGCCAGCAGTGAGTCGCCCGGGATTGGGAACACCATATATTTT.

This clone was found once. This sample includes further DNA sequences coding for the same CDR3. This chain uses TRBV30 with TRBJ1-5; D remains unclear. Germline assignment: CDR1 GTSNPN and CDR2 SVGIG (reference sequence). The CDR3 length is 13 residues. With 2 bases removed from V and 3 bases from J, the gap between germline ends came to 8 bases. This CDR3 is CAWSPDSNQPQHF. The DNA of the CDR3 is TGTGCCTGGAGTCCAGACTCCAATCAGCCCCAGCATTTT.